These T cell receptor beta chains were read from a single sample in a study of T cells in Graves' hyperthyroidism and ophthalmopathy. TCRdb independently ran MiXCR on the multiplex PCR reads; one entry per CDR3 protein. The sample has more than 500,000 distinct CDR3 sequences; 14% to 15% are singletons. The sequencing sample was made of blood. All receptors come from a woman aged 35 to 49 with Graves' ophthalmopathy. Each CDR3 is given without its conserved first and last residue. D genes are given only for firm matches. Clone size appears in some rows only: once, few, many, or a class for an expanded clone.

cdr3_aa: ATSDFQGKAF
d_call: -
v_call: TRBV24-1
clone_size: many

cdr3_aa: ASSNRTPGHGELF
d_call: -
v_call: TRBV6-1
clone_size: many

cdr3_aa: SASPLGYEQY
d_call: -
v_call: TRBV20-1
clone_size: -

cdr3_aa: ASSGPDRRGEQY
d_call: -
v_call: TRBV5-4
clone_size: many

cdr3_aa: ASKGILSGPPGSYEQY
d_call: -
v_call: TRBV2
clone_size: many

cdr3_aa: ASSFGLAGVVEQY
d_call: TRBD2
v_call: TRBV7-3
clone_size: -

cdr3_aa: SARVGETQY
d_call: -
v_call: TRBV20-1
clone_size: many

cdr3_aa: SAVDGRKSDYEQY
d_call: -
v_call: TRBV20-1
clone_size: -

cdr3_aa: SASTAGELF
d_call: -
v_call: TRBV20-1
clone_size: many

cdr3_aa: AAGGGNYGYT
d_call: -
v_call: TRBV27
clone_size: many

cdr3_aa: ASSPIKGPSGELF
d_call: -
v_call: TRBV7-9
clone_size: -

cdr3_aa: SVAEGYGEQY
d_call: -
v_call: TRBV29-1
clone_size: many

cdr3_aa: ASSKRSGANVLT
d_call: -
v_call: TRBV28
clone_size: -

cdr3_aa: SARPRPGLAGEQY
d_call: TRBD2
v_call: TRBV20-1
clone_size: -

cdr3_aa: ASSVGVEGDEQY
d_call: -
v_call: TRBV9
clone_size: -

cdr3_aa: ASSLRFGGGLAEETQY
d_call: TRBD2
v_call: TRBV7-8
clone_size: many

cdr3_aa: AWSRQGALYGYT
d_call: TRBD1
v_call: TRBV30
clone_size: many

cdr3_aa: ASSQVQGAVMNEQF
d_call: TRBD1
v_call: TRBV4-2
clone_size: -

cdr3_aa: ASSPLAAGNTGELF
d_call: -
v_call: TRBV18
clone_size: -

cdr3_aa: ASSLAGGGGDTQY
d_call: -
v_call: TRBV12-3/TRBV12-4
clone_size: many

cdr3_aa: ASRDRGHSYEQY
d_call: TRBD1
v_call: TRBV6-2/TRBV6-3
clone_size: many

cdr3_aa: ASSVEGTHEQY
d_call: -
v_call: TRBV9
clone_size: -

cdr3_aa: ASSYPWFRQETQY
d_call: -
v_call: TRBV6-2/TRBV6-3
clone_size: many

cdr3_aa: ATSDGGRGETQY
d_call: -
v_call: TRBV24-1
clone_size: many

cdr3_aa: ASSLTGANTGELF
d_call: -
v_call: TRBV27
clone_size: many

cdr3_aa: ASSFLSAGVMNYGYT
d_call: -
v_call: TRBV28
clone_size: many

cdr3_aa: ASSDRVYYGYT
d_call: -
v_call: TRBV6-1
clone_size: few

cdr3_aa: ASSMVEGAHEQY
d_call: -
v_call: TRBV19
clone_size: many

cdr3_aa: SVEGWGQTDSNYGYT
d_call: TRBD1
v_call: TRBV29-1
clone_size: many

cdr3_aa: ASSLGGYSSYEQY
d_call: -
v_call: TRBV7-2
clone_size: many

cdr3_aa: ASSGTYGRY
d_call: -
v_call: TRBV12-3/TRBV12-4
clone_size: many

cdr3_aa: ASSSSREETQY
d_call: -
v_call: TRBV7-3
clone_size: many

cdr3_aa: ASSGWTGGNQPQH
d_call: TRBD1
v_call: TRBV6-1
clone_size: many

cdr3_aa: ASGNKQGSGNQPQH
d_call: TRBD1
v_call: TRBV6-5
clone_size: -

cdr3_aa: ASSILGQGRGNTEAF
d_call: TRBD1
v_call: TRBV19
clone_size: many

cdr3_aa: AWRAPGRAWTEAF
d_call: -
v_call: TRBV30
clone_size: few

cdr3_aa: ASSVQGQGAEQY
d_call: TRBD1
v_call: TRBV9
clone_size: many

cdr3_aa: SVGGRQTDTEAF
d_call: -
v_call: TRBV29-1
clone_size: many

cdr3_aa: ASSSGTSGSGDQETQY
d_call: TRBD2
v_call: TRBV6-2/TRBV6-3
clone_size: few

cdr3_aa: SASARKKNYEQY
d_call: -
v_call: TRBV20-1
clone_size: -

cdr3_aa: ASSLVGVGLGAYEQY
d_call: TRBD2
v_call: TRBV11-2
clone_size: few

cdr3_aa: ASSEEGNLGNTIY
d_call: -
v_call: TRBV2
clone_size: -

cdr3_aa: ASSVLASLAATQY
d_call: -
v_call: TRBV9
clone_size: many

cdr3_aa: ASSPLARWPYEQY
d_call: -
v_call: TRBV28
clone_size: many

cdr3_aa: ASSQAIRTYEQY
d_call: -
v_call: TRBV4-1
clone_size: many

cdr3_aa: ASSNGPGTEAF
d_call: -
v_call: TRBV5-4
clone_size: -

cdr3_aa: ASRGTGGLAGPLYEQY
d_call: TRBD2
v_call: TRBV28
clone_size: many

cdr3_aa: ASSLGGNLYGYT
d_call: -
v_call: TRBV11-2
clone_size: many

cdr3_aa: ASSQGRSSGMGEQY
d_call: TRBD2
v_call: TRBV4-3
clone_size: many

cdr3_aa: ASSTLAGGPAYEQY
d_call: TRBD2
v_call: TRBV27
clone_size: many